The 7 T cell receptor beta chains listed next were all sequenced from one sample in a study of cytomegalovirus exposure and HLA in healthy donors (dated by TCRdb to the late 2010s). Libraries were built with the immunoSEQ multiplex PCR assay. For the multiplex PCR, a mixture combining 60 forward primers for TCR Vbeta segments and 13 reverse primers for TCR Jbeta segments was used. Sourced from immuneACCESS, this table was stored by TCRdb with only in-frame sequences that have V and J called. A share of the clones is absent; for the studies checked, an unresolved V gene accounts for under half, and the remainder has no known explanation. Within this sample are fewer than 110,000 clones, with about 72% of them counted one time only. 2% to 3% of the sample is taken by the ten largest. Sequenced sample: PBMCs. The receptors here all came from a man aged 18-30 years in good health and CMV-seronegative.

Written as DNA, the CDR3 is TGTGCCAGCAGTGACGGCGGGACAGGGAAAGAGACCCAGTACTTC. Translation gives CASSDGGTGKETQYF. This sequence joins TRBV2 and TRBJ2-5, with 9 bases aligning to TRBD1. Trimming cost V 3 bases and J 3 bases; bases outside gene matches: 5. Germline V lookup: CDR1 SNHLY, CDR2 FYNNEI. The CDR3 is 15 amino acids.

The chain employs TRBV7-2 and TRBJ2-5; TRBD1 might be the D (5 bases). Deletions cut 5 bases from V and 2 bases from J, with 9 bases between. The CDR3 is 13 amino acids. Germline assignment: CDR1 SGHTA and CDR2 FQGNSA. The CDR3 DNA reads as TGTGCCAGCAGCACCCGACAGCAAGAGACCCAGTACTTC. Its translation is CASSTRQQETQYF.

CDR3 coding DNA: TGCGCCAGCAGCCGCGACAGGGGTACTGAGACCCAGTACTTC. Protein: CASSRDRGTETQYF. This chain connects TRBV4-3 to TRBJ2-5, with 8 bases aligning to TRBD1. Per the germline V gene, CDR1 is LGHNA and CDR2 is YSLEER. With 4 bases clipped from V and 5 bases from J, the junction kept 6 bases outside the gene matches. The CDR3 totals 14 residues.

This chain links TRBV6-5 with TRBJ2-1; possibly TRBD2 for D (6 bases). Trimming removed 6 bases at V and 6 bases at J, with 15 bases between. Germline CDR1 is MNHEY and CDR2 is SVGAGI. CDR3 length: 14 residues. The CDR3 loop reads CASRGLANFNEQFF. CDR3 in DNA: TGTGCCAGCAGGGGTCTAGCGAATTTCAATGAGCAGTTCTTC.

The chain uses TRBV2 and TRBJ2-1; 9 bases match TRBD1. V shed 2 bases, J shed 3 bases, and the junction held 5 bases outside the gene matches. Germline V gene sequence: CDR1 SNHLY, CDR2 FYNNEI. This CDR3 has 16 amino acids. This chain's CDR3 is CASSEQDRGFYNEQFF. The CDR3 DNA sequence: TGTGCCAGCAGTGAACAGGACAGGGGATTCTACAATGAGCAGTTCTTC.

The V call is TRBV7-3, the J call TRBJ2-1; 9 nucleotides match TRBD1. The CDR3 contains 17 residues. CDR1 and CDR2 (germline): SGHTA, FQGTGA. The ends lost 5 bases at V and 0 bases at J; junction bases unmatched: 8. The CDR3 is CASSTGQGRSSYNEQFF. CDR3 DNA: TGTGCCAGCAGCACCGGACAGGGGCGAAGCTCCTACAATGAGCAGTTCTTC.

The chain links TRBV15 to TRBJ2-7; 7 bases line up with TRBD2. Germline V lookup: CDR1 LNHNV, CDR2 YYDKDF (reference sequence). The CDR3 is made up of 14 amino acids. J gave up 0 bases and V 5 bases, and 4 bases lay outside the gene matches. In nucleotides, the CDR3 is TGTGCCACCAGCCCGGGGGGAGGCTCCTACGAGCAGTACTTC. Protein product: CATSPGGGSYEQYF.